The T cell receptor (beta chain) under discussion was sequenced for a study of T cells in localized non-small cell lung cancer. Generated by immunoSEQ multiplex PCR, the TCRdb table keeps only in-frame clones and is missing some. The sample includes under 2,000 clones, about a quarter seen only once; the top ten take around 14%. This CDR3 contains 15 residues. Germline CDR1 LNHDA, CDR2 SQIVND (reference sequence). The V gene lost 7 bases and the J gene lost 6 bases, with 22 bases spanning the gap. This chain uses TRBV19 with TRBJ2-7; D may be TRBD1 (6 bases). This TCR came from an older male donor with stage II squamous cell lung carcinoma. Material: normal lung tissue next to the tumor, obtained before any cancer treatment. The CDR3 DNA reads TGTGCCAGTACCCCTAGGACAGCGGTAGAAGGCGAGCAGTACTTC. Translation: CASTPRTAVEGEQYF.